The T cell receptor beta chain under discussion was sequenced for a study of T cells in Graves' hyperthyroidism and ophthalmopathy (dated by TCRdb to about 2019). Describing the broader study: A discovery cohort of around 98 patients, about 40 with Graves' ophthalmopathy and more than 55 with stable Graves' hyperthyroidism, was used to find distinguishing TCR V-J signatures. Whether ophthalmopathy could be predicted prospectively was tested in an independent validation cohort made up of fewer than 20 hyperthyroidism patients plus 17 patients who later progressed to ophthalmopathy. The 75 to 100 discovery patients were randomly divided into training and test sets at a 7:3 ratio. In addition, the study compared T-cell repertoires in thyroid tissue and in blood from roughly six Graves' hyperthyroidism patients. After sampling, hyperthyroidism patients received methimazole starting at 30 mg daily, and ophthalmopathy patients received high-dose intravenous methylprednisolone. TCR Vbeta CDR3 sequencing of around 130 peripheral blood samples (under 45 ophthalmopathy, around 80 hyperthyroidism and roughly 17 progressor patients) is reported in the paper. Broader findings and caveats from the paper: In validation, the model predicted progression to ophthalmopathy a median of roughly six months before onset, with about 70% sensitivity and roughly 77% specificity. In cross-validation, a model built on a 13 V-J signature told ophthalmopathy apart from stable hyperthyroidism with approximately 90% sensitivity and roughly 81% specificity, and in testing the same model reached 80%/75%. No statistical method was used to set the sample size in advance, and investigators knew the group allocation. Most expanded thyroid clonotypes (frequency above 0.001) were also detected in blood, a finding suggesting that blood repertoires may reflect thyroid immune responses.

Stable Graves' hyperthyroidism was defined as the absence of progression to ophthalmopathy over 18 months of follow-up. The hyperthyroidism patients were between 18 and 65 years old and newly diagnosed, with a disease duration of less than 2 months. The study excluded patients with uncontrolled infections, other autoimmune diseases, pregnancy or lactation. Clinical symptoms, serum thyroxine and TRAb, thyroid ultrasound, and orbital computed tomography formed the basis for the diagnoses. Total RNA was extracted using Trizol reagent, and RNA quality was assessed on an Agilent 2100 Bioanalyzer. Based on the germline V gene (reference sequence), the CDR1 and CDR2 sequences are SEHNR and FQNEAQ. The CDR3 covers 21 residues, taking in both the cysteine and the phenylalanine. Only the CDR3 portion is preserved as DNA: 63 bases, with reading frame beginning at the first base. The germline ends are 33 bases apart after V is trimmed by 4 bases and J by 2 bases.

TCR beta CDR3 regions were amplified from RNA transcripts. The TCR CDR3 was subjected to a first round of RT-PCR using the HTBI primer set and the Qiagen OneStep RT-PCR kit. Libraries were constructed in a second round of multiplex PCR, after which size selection and purification were carried out. The libraries were sequenced on an Illumina HiSeq2000 using paired-end 100 bp reads. Per the source publication's procedure: SOAPnuke was used to process the raw data, throwing out any read that contained adapters or uncalled bases, had a mean Phred below 15, or lacked an exact constant-primer or identifier match. COPE v1.2.5 was used to merge high-quality paired reads, and clonotypes were defined as unique nucleotide sequences. MiTCR v1.1 was used to align clonotypes to the IMGT TRBV, TRBD and TRBJ reference segments. The analysis was restricted to V-J combinations with a frequency above 0.0001, which together covered roughly 99% of the repertoires. The TCS score was defined as the ratio of F50 (clonal expansion) to E x V (chaos), calculated using BLOSUM62-based TCRdist between CDR3 peptides within each V-J. Welch's t-statistics and random forest reduced 514 V-J features to roughly 13, which were used in a naive Bayes classifier (R e1071). Thyroid-blood repertoire similarity was quantified with the Morisita-Horn index. TCRdb trimmed public reads at Q25 via fastp, called clones via MiXCR and kept in-frame beta chains. Rows are combined by CDR3 protein, so each entry shows the most common genes and DNA. It is TCRdb's table, rather than the study itself, that gives the V and J calls and clone size. In this sample the table shows a few hundred thousand distinct CDR3 sequences, around 46% of which occur a single time. The ten most abundant clones make up around 7.7% of the sample.

A word on this clonotype: This clone's antigen is unknown. The input lacks base qualities; no much larger clone sits a single base away.

This clonotype originated in a woman under 30 with Graves' hyperthyroidism. In this chain, TRBV7-9 is recombined with TRBJ2-7, with a weak D call of TRBD1 (7 bases match). Sequencing was done on a sample of peripheral blood or thyroid tissue (not recorded which). The DNA sequence is TGTGCCAGCAGCTATGGGGGGCTTTACGAGGGGGCACTCTCCCTTGCCTACGAGCAGTACTTC. It translates to CASSYGGLYEGALSLAYEQYF.